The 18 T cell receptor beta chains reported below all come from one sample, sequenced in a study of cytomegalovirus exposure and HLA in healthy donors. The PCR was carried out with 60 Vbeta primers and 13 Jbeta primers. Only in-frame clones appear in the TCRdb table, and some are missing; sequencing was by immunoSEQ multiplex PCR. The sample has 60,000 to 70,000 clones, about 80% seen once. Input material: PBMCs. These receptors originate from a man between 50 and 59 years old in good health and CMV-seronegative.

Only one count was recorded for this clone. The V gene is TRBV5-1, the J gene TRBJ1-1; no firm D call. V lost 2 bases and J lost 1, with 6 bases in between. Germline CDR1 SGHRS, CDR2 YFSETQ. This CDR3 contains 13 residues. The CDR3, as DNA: TGCGCCAGCAGCTTCCAGGAGAACACTGAAGCTTTCTTT. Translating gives CASSFQENTEAFF. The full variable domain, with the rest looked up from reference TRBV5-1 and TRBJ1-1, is KAGVTQTPRYLIKTRGQQVTLSCSPISGHRSVSWYQQTPGQGLQFLFEYFSETQRNKGNFPGRFSGRQFSNSRSEMNVSTLELGDSALYLCASSFQENTEAFFGQGTRLTVV.

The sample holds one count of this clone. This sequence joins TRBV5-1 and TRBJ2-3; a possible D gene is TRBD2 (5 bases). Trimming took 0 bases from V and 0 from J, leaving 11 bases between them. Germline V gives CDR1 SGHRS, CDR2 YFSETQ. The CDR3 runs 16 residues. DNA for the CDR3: TGCGCCAGCAGCTTGGGAGGGCCCCCCAGCACAGATACGCAGTATTTT. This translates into CASSLGGPPSTDTQYF.

This CDR3 reads CASSYSVGIDGYTF. The CDR3 DNA follows: TGTGCCAGCAGTTACTCAGTCGGGATCGATGGCTACACCTTC. The chain is built from TRBV6-5 and TRBJ1-2; no firm D call. Trimming removed 0 bases at V and 6 bases at J, with 11 bases between. The CDR3 length is 14 residues. The V gene's germline CDR1 is MNHEY and CDR2 SVGAGI.

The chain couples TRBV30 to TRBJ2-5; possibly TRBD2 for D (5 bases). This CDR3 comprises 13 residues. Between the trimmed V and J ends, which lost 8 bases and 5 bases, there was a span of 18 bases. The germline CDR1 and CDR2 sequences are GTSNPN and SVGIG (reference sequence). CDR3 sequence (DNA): TGTGCCGGCACCAAACTAGTCGCGGAGACCCAGTACTTC. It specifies CAGTKLVAETQYF.

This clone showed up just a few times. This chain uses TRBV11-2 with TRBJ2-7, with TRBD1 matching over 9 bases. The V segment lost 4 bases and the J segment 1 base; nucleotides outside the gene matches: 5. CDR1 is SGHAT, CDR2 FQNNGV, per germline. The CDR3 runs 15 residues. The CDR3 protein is CASSWTGDPSYEQYF. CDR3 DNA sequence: TGTGCCAGCAGCTGGACAGGGGATCCATCCTACGAGCAGTACTTC.

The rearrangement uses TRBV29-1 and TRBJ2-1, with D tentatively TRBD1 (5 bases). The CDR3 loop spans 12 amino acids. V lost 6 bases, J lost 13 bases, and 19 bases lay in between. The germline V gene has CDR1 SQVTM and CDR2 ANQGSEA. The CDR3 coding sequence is TGCAGCGTCGTCGACAGCTCCCCCCCCCAGTTCTTC. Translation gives CSVVDSSPPQFF.

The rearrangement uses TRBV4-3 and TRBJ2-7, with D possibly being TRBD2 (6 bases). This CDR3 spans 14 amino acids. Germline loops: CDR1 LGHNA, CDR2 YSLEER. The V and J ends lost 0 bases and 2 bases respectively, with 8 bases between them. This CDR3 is CASSQEGGAYEQYF. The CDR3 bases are TGCGCCAGCAGCCAAGAGGGCGGGGCCTACGAGCAGTACTTC.

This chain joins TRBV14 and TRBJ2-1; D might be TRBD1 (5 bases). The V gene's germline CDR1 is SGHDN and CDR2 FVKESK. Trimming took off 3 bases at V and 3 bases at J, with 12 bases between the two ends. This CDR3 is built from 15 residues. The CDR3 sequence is CASSHGAGFYNEQFF. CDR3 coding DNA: TGTGCCAGCAGCCATGGGGCAGGATTCTACAATGAGCAGTTCTTC. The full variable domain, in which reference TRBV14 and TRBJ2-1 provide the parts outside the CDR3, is EAGVTQFPSHSVIEKGQTVTLRCDPISGHDNLYWYRRVMGKEIKFLLHFVKESKQDESGMPNNRFLAERTGGTYSTLKVQPAELEDSGVYFCASSHGAGFYNEQFFGPGTRLTVL.

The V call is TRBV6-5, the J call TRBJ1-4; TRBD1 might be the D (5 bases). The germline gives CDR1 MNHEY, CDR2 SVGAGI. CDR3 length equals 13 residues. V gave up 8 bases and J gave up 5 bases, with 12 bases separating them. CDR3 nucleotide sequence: TGTGCCAGCCGGGGGAGAAGAAATGAAAAACTGTTTTTT. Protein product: CASRGRRNEKLFF.

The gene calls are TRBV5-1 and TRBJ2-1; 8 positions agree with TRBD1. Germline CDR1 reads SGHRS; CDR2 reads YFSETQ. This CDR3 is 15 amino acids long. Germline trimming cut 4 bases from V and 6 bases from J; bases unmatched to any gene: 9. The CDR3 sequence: CASSNRQGKTNEQFF. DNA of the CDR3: TGCGCCAGCAGCAATAGACAGGGGAAGACCAATGAGCAGTTCTTC.

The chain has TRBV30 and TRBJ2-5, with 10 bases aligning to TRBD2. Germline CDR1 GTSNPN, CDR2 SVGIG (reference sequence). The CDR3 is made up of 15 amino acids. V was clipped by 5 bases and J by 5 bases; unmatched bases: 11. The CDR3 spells CAWDSGRAGYETQYF. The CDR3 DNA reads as TGTGCCTGGGACAGCGGGAGGGCCGGATACGAGACCCAGTACTTC.

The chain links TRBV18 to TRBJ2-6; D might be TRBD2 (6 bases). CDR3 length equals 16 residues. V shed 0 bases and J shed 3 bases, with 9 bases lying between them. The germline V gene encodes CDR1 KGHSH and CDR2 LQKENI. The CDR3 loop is CASSPPGTGGANVLTF. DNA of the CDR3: TGTGCCAGCTCACCACCCGGGACTGGTGGGGCCAACGTCCTGACTTTC.

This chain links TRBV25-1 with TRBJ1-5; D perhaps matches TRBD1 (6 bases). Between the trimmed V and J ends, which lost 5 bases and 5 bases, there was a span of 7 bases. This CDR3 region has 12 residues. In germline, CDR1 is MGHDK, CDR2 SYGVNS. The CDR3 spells CASSYRDQPQHF. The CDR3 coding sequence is TGTGCCAGCAGTTACAGGGATCAGCCCCAGCATTTT. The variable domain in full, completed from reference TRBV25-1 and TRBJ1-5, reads EADIYQTPRYLVIGTGKKITLECSQTMGHDKMYWYQQDPGMELHLIHYSYGVNSTEKGDLSSESTVSRIRTEHFPLTLESARPSHTSQYLCASSYRDQPQHFGDGTRLSIL.

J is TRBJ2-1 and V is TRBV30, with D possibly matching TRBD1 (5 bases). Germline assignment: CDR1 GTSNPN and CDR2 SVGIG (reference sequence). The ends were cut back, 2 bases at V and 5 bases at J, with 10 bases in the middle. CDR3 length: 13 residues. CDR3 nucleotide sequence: TGTGCCTGGAGTCGACAGTTTAACAATGAGCAGTTCTTC. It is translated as CAWSRQFNNEQFF.

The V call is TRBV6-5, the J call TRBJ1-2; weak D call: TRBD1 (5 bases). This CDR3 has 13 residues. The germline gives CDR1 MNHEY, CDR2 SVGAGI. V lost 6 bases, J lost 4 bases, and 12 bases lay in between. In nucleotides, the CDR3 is TGTGCCAGCAGCCTCAGGGTCGGCTATGGCTACACCTTC. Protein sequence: CASSLRVGYGYTF.

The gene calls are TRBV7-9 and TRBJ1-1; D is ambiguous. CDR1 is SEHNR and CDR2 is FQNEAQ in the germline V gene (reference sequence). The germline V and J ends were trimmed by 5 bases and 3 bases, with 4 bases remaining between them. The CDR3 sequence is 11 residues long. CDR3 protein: CASSPDTEAFF. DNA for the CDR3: TGTGCCAGCAGCCCCGACACTGAAGCTTTCTTT. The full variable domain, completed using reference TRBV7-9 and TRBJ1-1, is DTGVSQNPRHKITKRGQNVTFRCDPISEHNRLYWYRQTLGQGPEFLTYFQNEAQLEKSRLLSDRFSAERPKGSFSTLEIQRTEQGDSAMYLCASSPDTEAFFGQGTRLTVV.

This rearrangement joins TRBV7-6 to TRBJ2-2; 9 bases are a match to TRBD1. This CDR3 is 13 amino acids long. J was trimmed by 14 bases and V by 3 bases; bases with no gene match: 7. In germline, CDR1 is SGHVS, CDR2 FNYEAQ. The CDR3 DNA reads TGTGCCAGCAGCTTCACCGGGACAGGGACACTGTTTTTT. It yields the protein CASSFTGTGTLFF.

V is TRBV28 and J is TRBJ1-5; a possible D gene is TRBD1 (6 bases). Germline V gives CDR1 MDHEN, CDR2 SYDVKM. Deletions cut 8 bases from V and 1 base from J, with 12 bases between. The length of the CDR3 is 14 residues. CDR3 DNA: TGTGCCAGCTCCTCCGGACAGAGCAATCAGCCCCAGCATTTT. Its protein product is CASSSGQSNQPQHF.